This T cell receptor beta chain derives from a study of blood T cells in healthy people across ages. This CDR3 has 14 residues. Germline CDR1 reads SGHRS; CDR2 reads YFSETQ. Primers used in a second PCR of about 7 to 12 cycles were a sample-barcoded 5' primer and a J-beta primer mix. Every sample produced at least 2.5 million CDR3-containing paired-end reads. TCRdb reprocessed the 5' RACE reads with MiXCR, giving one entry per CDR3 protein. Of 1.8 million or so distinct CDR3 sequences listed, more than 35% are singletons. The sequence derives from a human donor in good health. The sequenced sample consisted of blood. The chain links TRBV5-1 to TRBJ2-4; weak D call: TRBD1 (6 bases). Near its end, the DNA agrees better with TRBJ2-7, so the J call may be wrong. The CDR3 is CASSLGQGSFEQYF. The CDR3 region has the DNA TGCGCCAGCAGCTTGGGGCAGGGGTCTTTCGAGCAGTACTTC.